This T cell receptor beta chain was identified during a study of a mutant IDH1 vaccine in newly diagnosed glioma. Time point in this sample: baseline, week 1 (first vaccination visit). Treatment indicated: pre-vaccination baseline after standard-of-care therapy. This clone has just a few counts. This CDR3 comprises 14 residues. V gave up 4 bases and J gave up 0 bases, with 10 bases separating them. CDR1 and CDR2 (germline): SGHKS, YYEKEE (reference sequence). Repertoires were generated with immunoSEQ multiplex PCR, while TCRdb's copy carries only in-frame clones and drops some. The sample records tens of thousands of clones, roughly 82% being singletons.

Here the sequenced sample was PBMCs, taken from a glioma patient treated with radiotherapy, temozolomide or both. The J gene is TRBJ1-1, the V gene TRBV5-5; maybe TRBD1 (6 bases). This clonotype originated in a man younger than 40 with glioma. The CDR3 loop reads CASSLGGLNTEAFF. In DNA form, the CDR3 reads TGTGCCAGCAGCCTTGGGGGCCTGAACACTGAAGCTTTCTTT.